These T cell receptor beta chains were read from a single sample in a study of CD4 T cells in relation to SARS-CoV-2 and coronaviruses. The assay was immunoSEQ multiplex PCR, and TCRdb's table has in-frame clones only and misses some. The sample has about 68,000 clones, just over 90% seen once. The sequenced sample was naive CD4+ T cells from PBMCs. These receptors all come from a human donor in good health. The CDR3 runs from the conserved cysteine through the conserved F or W. A D gene is named only where the DNA matches it firmly. Rows give clone size only sometimes, using once, few, many, or a class for an expanded clone.

abundance: -
d_gene: -
j_gene: TRBJ1-1
v_gene: TRBV19
CDR3aa: CATMTWGTEAFF
CDR3nt: TGTGCCACCATGACATGGGGCACTGAAGCTTTCTTT

abundance: once
d_gene: -
j_gene: TRBJ2-1
v_gene: TRBV5-4
CDR3aa: CASSSGGDAYNEQFF
CDR3nt: TGTGCCAGCAGCTCAGGGGGGGACGCCTACAATGAGCAGTTCTTC

abundance: few
d_gene: -
j_gene: TRBJ2-2
v_gene: TRBV5-5
CDR3aa: CASRGLGTGELFF
CDR3nt: TGTGCCAGCAGGGGCCTAGGGACCGGGGAGCTGTTTTTT

abundance: -
d_gene: TRBD1
j_gene: TRBJ1-1
v_gene: TRBV4-3
CDR3aa: CASSQDPSGQVLLKAFF
CDR3nt: TGCGCCAGCAGCCAAGACCCATCGGGACAGGTCCTTCTTAAAGCTTTCTTT

abundance: -
d_gene: -
j_gene: TRBJ2-4
v_gene: TRBV5-1
CDR3aa: CASSFRGQGTDIQYF
CDR3nt: TGCGCCAGCAGCTTCCGGGGCCAGGGGACGGACATTCAGTACTTC

abundance: -
d_gene: -
j_gene: TRBJ2-2
v_gene: TRBV24-1
CDR3aa: CAPGGGGRGTGELFF
CDR3nt: TGTGCTCCAGGAGGGGGCGGGAGAGGGACCGGGGAGCTGTTTTTT

abundance: -
d_gene: -
j_gene: TRBJ2-7
v_gene: TRBV11-2
CDR3aa: CASSNRGFGTYEQYF
CDR3nt: TGTGCCAGCAGCAACCGGGGGTTTGGGACCTACGAGCAGTACTTC

abundance: once
d_gene: TRBD1
j_gene: TRBJ1-2
v_gene: TRBV7-9
CDR3aa: CASSQPGAGGADGYTF
CDR3nt: TGTGCCAGCAGCCAACCGGGGGCAGGGGGCGCAGATGGCTACACCTTC

abundance: -
d_gene: TRBD2
j_gene: TRBJ2-7
v_gene: TRBV18
CDR3aa: CASSPLSPSGSDLSYEQYF
CDR3nt: TGTGCCAGCTCACCCTTGTCGCCTAGCGGATCCGACCTTTCCTACGAGCAGTACTTC

abundance: -
d_gene: -
j_gene: TRBJ1-1
v_gene: TRBV7-9
CDR3aa: CASSLEGNTEAFF
CDR3nt: TGTGCCAGCAGCTTGGAGGGAAACACTGAAGCTTTCTTT

abundance: -
d_gene: TRBD1
j_gene: TRBJ2-4
v_gene: TRBV19
CDR3aa: CASSSNRDRVNIQYF
CDR3nt: TGTGCCAGTAGTTCCAACCGGGACAGGGTTAACATTCAGTACTTC

abundance: -
d_gene: -
j_gene: TRBJ2-2
v_gene: TRBV3-1/TRBV3-2
CDR3aa: CASSQTGRELFF
CDR3nt: TGTGCCAGCAGCCAGACAGGCCGGGAGCTGTTTTTT

abundance: -
d_gene: -
j_gene: TRBJ1-1
v_gene: TRBV27
CDR3aa: CASSRLGASRSREAFF
CDR3nt: TGTGCCAGCAGCCGATTAGGGGCATCGAGGTCTCGGGAAGCTTTCTTT

abundance: -
d_gene: TRBD1
j_gene: TRBJ1-2
v_gene: TRBV7-2
CDR3aa: CASSKIRQGYGYTF
CDR3nt: TGTGCCAGCAGTAAAATACGACAGGGATATGGCTACACCTTC

abundance: -
d_gene: -
j_gene: TRBJ2-7
v_gene: TRBV12-3/TRBV12-4
CDR3aa: CASSRIRGEQYF
CDR3nt: TGTGCCAGCAGCCGAATCAGGGGAGAGCAGTACTTC

abundance: -
d_gene: -
j_gene: TRBJ2-7
v_gene: TRBV10-3
CDR3aa: CAISDKNQGSEEQYF
CDR3nt: TGTGCCATCAGTGACAAGAATCAGGGGTCGGAAGAGCAGTACTTC

abundance: -
d_gene: TRBD1
j_gene: TRBJ2-7
v_gene: TRBV12-3/TRBV12-4
CDR3aa: CASSRTGNHEQYF
CDR3nt: TGTGCCAGCAGCAGGACAGGGAACCACGAGCAGTACTTC

abundance: -
d_gene: TRBD2
j_gene: TRBJ2-7
v_gene: TRBV14
CDR3aa: CASSQLGTSGYEQYF
CDR3nt: TGTGCCAGCAGCCAACTGGGGACTAGCGGTTACGAGCAGTACTTC

abundance: -
d_gene: -
j_gene: TRBJ2-1
v_gene: TRBV6-5
CDR3aa: CASSSPGTHPSNEQFF
CDR3nt: TGTGCCAGCAGTTCGCCCGGGACTCACCCCTCCAATGAGCAGTTCTTC

abundance: -
d_gene: -
j_gene: TRBJ2-7
v_gene: TRBV18
CDR3aa: CASSPRRGDSYEQYF
CDR3nt: TGTGCCAGCTCACCCCGGAGGGGGGACTCCTACGAGCAGTACTTC

abundance: -
d_gene: TRBD1
j_gene: TRBJ1-2
v_gene: TRBV5-6
CDR3aa: CASSVWDRGHYGYTF
CDR3nt: TGTGCCAGCAGCGTTTGGGACAGGGGGCACTATGGCTACACCTTC

abundance: -
d_gene: -
j_gene: TRBJ2-3
v_gene: TRBV12-1
CDR3aa: CASRPKARLPRKDTQYF
CDR3nt: TGTGCCAGCAGACCCAAGGCCCGTCTTCCCCGGAAAGATACGCAGTATTTT

abundance: -
d_gene: -
j_gene: TRBJ1-5
v_gene: TRBV6-4
CDR3aa: CASSDSRETGGNQPQHF
CDR3nt: TGTGCCAGCAGTGATTCCCGGGAGACTGGGGGCAATCAGCCCCAGCATTTT

abundance: -
d_gene: -
j_gene: TRBJ2-3
v_gene: TRBV7-3
CDR3aa: CASSTSGRGSDTQYF
CDR3nt: TGTGCCAGCAGCACGTCCGGGCGGGGTTCCGATACGCAGTATTTT

abundance: -
d_gene: TRBD1
j_gene: TRBJ1-2
v_gene: TRBV7-8
CDR3aa: CASSETGLYGYTF
CDR3nt: TGTGCCAGCAGTGAGACAGGGCTCTATGGCTACACCTTC

abundance: -
d_gene: -
j_gene: TRBJ2-7
v_gene: TRBV30
CDR3aa: CAWSVRRGWTYEQYF
CDR3nt: TGTGCCTGGAGCGTTCGCCGGGGTTGGACCTACGAGCAGTACTTC

abundance: -
d_gene: TRBD2
j_gene: TRBJ2-7
v_gene: TRBV7-6
CDR3aa: CASSHRAGLADYEQYF
CDR3nt: TGTGCCAGCAGCCACCGGGCCGGACTAGCGGACTACGAGCAGTACTTC

abundance: -
d_gene: -
j_gene: TRBJ1-2
v_gene: TRBV19
CDR3aa: CASRPTINYGYTF
CDR3nt: TGTGCCAGTAGACCGACAATCAACTATGGCTACACCTTC

abundance: -
d_gene: -
j_gene: TRBJ1-3
v_gene: TRBV11-2
CDR3aa: CASSQRGISSGNTIYF
CDR3nt: TGTGCCAGCAGCCAACGGGGGATTTCATCTGGAAACACCATATATTTT

abundance: -
d_gene: TRBD1
j_gene: TRBJ1-5
v_gene: TRBV5-5
CDR3aa: CASSLQGGNQPQHF
CDR3nt: TGTGCCAGCAGCTTGCAGGGGGGCAATCAGCCCCAGCATTTT

abundance: -
d_gene: -
j_gene: TRBJ1-3
v_gene: TRBV28
CDR3aa: CASRTGGDTIYF
CDR3nt: TGTGCCAGCAGAACGGGGGGGGACACCATATATTTT

abundance: -
d_gene: -
j_gene: TRBJ1-1
v_gene: TRBV5-1
CDR3aa: CASSSGEASMNTEAFF
CDR3nt: TGCGCCAGCAGCTCGGGGGAGGCTTCTATGAACACTGAAGCTTTCTTT

abundance: -
d_gene: -
j_gene: TRBJ1-1
v_gene: TRBV2
CDR3aa: CASSVEIIGVGGEAFF
CDR3nt: TGTGCCAGCAGTGTGGAGATTATTGGGGTAGGTGGGGAAGCTTTCTTT

abundance: -
d_gene: -
j_gene: TRBJ2-7
v_gene: TRBV11-2
CDR3aa: CASSLRRGRYSEQYF
CDR3nt: TGTGCCAGCAGCTTGCGAAGGGGGAGATATAGCGAGCAGTACTTC